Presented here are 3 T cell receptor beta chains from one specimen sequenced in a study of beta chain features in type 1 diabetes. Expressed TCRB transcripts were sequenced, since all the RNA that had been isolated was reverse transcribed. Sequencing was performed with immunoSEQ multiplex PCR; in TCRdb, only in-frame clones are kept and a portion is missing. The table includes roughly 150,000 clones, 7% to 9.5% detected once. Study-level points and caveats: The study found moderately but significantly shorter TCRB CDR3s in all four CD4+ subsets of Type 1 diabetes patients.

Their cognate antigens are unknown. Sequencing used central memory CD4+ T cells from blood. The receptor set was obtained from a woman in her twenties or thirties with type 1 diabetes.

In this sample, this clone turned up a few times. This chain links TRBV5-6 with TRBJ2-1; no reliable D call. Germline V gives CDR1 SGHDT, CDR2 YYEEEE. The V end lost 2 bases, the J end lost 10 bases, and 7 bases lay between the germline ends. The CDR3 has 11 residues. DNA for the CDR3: TGTGCCAGCAGCTTTGCCAGAGAGCAGTTCTTC. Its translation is CASSFAREQFF.

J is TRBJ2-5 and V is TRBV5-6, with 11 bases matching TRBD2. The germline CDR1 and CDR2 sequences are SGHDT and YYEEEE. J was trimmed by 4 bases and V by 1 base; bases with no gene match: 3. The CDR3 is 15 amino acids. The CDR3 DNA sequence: TGTGCCAGCAGCTTGAGGCTAGCGGGAGGAGAGACCCAGTACTTC. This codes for CASSLRLAGGETQYF.

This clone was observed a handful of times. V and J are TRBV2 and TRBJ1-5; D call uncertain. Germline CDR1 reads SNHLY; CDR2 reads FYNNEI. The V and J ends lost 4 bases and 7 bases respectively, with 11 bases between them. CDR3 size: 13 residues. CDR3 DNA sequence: TGTGCCAGCAGTGCTTACGGAGGACAGCCCCAGCATTTT. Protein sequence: CASSAYGGQPQHF.